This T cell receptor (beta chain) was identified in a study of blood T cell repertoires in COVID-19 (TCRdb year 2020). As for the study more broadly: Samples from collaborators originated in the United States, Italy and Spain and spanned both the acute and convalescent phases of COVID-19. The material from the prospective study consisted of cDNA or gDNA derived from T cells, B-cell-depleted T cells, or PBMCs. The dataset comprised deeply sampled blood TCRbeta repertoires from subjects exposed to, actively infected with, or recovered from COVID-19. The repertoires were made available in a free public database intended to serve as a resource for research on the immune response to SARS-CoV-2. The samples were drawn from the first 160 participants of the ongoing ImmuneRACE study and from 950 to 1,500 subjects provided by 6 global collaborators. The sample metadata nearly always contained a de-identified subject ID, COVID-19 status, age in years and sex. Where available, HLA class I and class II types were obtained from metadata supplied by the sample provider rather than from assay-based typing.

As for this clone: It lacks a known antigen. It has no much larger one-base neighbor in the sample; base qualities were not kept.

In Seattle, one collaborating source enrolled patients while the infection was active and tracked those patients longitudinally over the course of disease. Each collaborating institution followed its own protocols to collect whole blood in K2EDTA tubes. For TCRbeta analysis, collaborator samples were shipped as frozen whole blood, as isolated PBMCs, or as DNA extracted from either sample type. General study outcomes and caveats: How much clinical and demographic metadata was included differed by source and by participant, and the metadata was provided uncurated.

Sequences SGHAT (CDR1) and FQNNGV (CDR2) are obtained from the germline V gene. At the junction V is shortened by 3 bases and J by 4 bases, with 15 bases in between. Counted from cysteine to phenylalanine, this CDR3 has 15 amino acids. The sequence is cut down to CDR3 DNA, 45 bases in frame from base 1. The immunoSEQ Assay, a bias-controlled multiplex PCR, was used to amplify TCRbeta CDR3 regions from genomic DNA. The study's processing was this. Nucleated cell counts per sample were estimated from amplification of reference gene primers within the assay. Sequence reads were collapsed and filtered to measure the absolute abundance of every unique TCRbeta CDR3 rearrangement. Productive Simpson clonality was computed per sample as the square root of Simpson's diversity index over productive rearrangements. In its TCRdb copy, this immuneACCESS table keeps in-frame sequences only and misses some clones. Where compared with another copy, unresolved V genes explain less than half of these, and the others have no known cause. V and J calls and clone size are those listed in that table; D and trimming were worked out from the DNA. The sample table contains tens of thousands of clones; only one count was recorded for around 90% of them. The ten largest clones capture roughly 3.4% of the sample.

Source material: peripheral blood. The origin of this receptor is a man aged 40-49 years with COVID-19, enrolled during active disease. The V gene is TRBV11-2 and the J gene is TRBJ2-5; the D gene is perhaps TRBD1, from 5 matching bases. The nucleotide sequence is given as TGTGCCAGCAGCTTCGAGAGGACAATTGCAGAGACCCAGTACTTC. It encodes CASSFERTIAETQYF.